This T cell receptor (beta chain) was captured in a study of T cell responses to AZD1222 COVID-19 vaccine (TCRdb year 2021). About the full investigation: AZD1222 recipients whose second dose came at about 4 weeks and those whose second dose came at about 12 weeks were combined into one group, since spike-specific TCR depth and breadth did not differ between the two schedules. A total of around 240 trial participants underwent TCR sequencing, of whom around 200 received two doses of AZD1222 and around 26 received two doses of the MenACWY control vaccine. Enrollment into the trials was organized by age into subgroups of 18-55, 56-69 and 70-plus years, and those subgroups contained approximately 160, 26 and 62 TCR-sequenced participants, respectively. The paper's findings and limits, for the study overall: The 56-69-year group was small, and its depth increase did not reach significance, likely because of low power. Because no day 14 peak-response samples were available, the repertoires could be characterized only after the peak T cell response. Participants were mostly white British and included more females than males, and it was suggested by the authors that clonal diversity may have been underestimated. Reportedly, close to half of the unique spike-specific TCRs recognized epitopes lying outside the regions that are mutated in the B.1.351 and B.1.1.7 variants. The whole spike protein was spanned by vaccine-associated CD4 TCRs, and dominant responses were seen in regions 160-218 and 743-854. After two AZD1222 doses, both the breadth and the depth of spike-specific TCRs were significantly higher than at day 0 and than in MenACWY recipients. Conclusions about previously exposed vaccinees were limited because only a handful of AZD1222 recipients were SARS-CoV-2 seropositive at baseline.

The CDR3 regions of human TCRbeta chains were analyzed by immunosequencing. The paper's data handling went like this. TCRs in the repertoires were matched against a reference library of SARS-CoV-2-specific TCRs that had been generated with the MIRA antigen-specificity platform. Breadth meant the fraction of unique TCRs that were SARS-CoV-2-associated, whereas depth meant the fraction of total T cells that were SARS-CoV-2-associated. Using the MIRA data, every spike-specific TCR was mapped to the spike region that the TCR reacted to and assigned to either a CD4 or a CD8 class. Log10-transformed breadth and depth values were compared by one-way ANOVA with Sidak's multiple comparisons tests. This immuneACCESS table, as held by TCRdb, lists in-frame sequences with V and J called but not all clones. Of the missing ones, under half trace to an unresolved V gene in checked studies; the others have no known cause. D and trimming were read from the DNA, whereas the V and J calls and clone size are those reported in that table. This sample lists some 100,000 clones; 87% were detected once. 3% to 3.5% of the sample lies in the top ten.

The time point label on this specimen signifies: baseline before first vaccination. The vaccinee samples were drawn from two UK trials, COV001 and COV002, one of which was a single-blind randomized controlled phase 2/3 trial testing AZD1222 (ChAdOx1 nCoV-19) in healthy adults. Trial participant PBMC samples were collected at day 0 and day 28 after the second dose for TCRbeta chain sequencing. As for this clone: The clone's antigen remains unknown. Base qualities were left out, and no much larger clone turns up one base away.

As encoded in the germline V gene (reference sequence), CDR1 is LGHDT while CDR2 is YNNKEL. Trimming at the junction amounts to 1 base on V and 1 base on J, and the germline ends lie 13 bases apart. Inclusive of the bounding cysteine and phenylalanine, the CDR3 is 16 residues long. Only the CDR3 DNA is retained, 48 bases long and in frame from the first base. The sample here was peripheral blood, taken on day 0 of AZD1222 vaccination. The receptor was isolated from an adult in good health. The V and J segments used are TRBV3-1 (or the pseudogene TRBV3-2) and TRBJ1-2, with a weak D call of TRBD1 (5 bases match). The DNA is TGTGCCAGCAGCCAAGTTGAGACAGCGATTAACTATGGCTACACCTTC. It is translated as CASSQVETAINYGYTF.